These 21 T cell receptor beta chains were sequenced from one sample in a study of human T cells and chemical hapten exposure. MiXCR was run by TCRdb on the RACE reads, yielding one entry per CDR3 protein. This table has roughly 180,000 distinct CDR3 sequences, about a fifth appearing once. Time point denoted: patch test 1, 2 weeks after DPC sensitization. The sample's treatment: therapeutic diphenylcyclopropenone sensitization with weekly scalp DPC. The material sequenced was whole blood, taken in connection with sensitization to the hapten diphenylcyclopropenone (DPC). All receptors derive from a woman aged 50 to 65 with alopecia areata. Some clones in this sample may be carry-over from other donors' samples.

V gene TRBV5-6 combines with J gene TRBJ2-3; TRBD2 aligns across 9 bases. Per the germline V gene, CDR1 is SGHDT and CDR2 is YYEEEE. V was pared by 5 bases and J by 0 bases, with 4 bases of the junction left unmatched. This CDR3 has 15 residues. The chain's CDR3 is CASRLGLASTDTQYF. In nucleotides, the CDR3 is TGTGCCAGCAGGCTCGGACTAGCGAGCACAGATACGCAGTATTTT.

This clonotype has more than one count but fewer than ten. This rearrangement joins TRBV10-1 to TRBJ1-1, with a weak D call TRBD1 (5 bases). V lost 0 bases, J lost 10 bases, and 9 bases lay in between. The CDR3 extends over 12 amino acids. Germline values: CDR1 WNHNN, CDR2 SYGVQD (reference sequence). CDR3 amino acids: CASSESGGTAFF. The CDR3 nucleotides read TGCGCCAGCAGTGAGTCCGGGGGAACAGCTTTCTTT.

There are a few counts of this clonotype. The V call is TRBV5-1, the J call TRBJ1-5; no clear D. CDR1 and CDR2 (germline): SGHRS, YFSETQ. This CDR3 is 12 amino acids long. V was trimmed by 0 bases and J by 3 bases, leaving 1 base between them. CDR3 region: CASSLANQPQHF. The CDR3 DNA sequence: TGCGCCAGCAGCTTGGCCAATCAGCCCCAGCATTTT.

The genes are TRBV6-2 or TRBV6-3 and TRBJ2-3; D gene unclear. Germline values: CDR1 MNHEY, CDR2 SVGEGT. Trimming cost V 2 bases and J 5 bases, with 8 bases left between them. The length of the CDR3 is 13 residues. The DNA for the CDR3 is TGTGCCAGCAGTTACACAGACCAAGATACGCAGTATTTT. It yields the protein CASSYTDQDTQYF.

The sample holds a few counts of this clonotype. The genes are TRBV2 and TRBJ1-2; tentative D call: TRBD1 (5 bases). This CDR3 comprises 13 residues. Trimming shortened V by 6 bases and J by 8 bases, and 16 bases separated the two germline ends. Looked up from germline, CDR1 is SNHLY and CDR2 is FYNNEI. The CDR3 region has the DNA TGTGCCAGCAGCCTCGACAGTTTGGAAGGCTACACCTTC. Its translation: CASSLDSLEGYTF.

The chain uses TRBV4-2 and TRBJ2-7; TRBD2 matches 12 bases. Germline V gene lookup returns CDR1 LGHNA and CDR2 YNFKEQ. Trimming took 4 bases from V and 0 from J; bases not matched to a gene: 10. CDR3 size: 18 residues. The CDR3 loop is CASSPARTSGTSSYEQYF. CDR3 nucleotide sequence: TGTGCCAGCAGCCCCGCGAGGACTAGCGGGACCTCCTCCTACGAGCAGTACTTC.

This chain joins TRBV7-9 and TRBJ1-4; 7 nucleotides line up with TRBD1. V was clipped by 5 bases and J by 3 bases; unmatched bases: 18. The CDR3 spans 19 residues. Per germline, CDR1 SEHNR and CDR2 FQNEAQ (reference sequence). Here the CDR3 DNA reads TGTGCCAGCAGCCCCTACTACCTCCGACAGGGAAGGTCTAATGAAAAACTGTTTTTT. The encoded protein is CASSPYYLRQGRSNEKLFF.

CDR3 nucleotides: TGCAGTGCTAGGGGTCCGGGACAGGTAGCTTCACCCCTCCACTTT. Protein sequence: CSARGPGQVASPLHF. The V and J genes are TRBV20-1 and TRBJ1-6; TRBD1 aligns across 8 bases. CDR3 length equals 15 residues. V gave up 3 bases and J gave up 9 bases; unmatched junction bases: 10. Germline CDR1 DFQATT, CDR2 SNEGSKA (reference sequence).

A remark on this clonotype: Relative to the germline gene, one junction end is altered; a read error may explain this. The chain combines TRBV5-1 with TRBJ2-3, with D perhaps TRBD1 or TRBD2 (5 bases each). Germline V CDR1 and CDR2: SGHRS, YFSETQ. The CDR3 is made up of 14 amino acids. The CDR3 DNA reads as TGCGCCAGCAGCTTGCGGGATCCCACAGGTACGCAGTATTTT. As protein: CASSLRDPTGTQYF.

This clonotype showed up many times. The CDR3 bases are TGTGCCAGCAGGCCATCTCAGGGGACCTACGAGCAGTACTTC. This codes for CASRPSQGTYEQYF. The chain carries TRBV7-9 and TRBJ2-7, with D possibly matching TRBD1 (6 bases). The germline V gene has CDR1 SEHNR and CDR2 FQNEAQ (reference sequence). The ends were cut back, 6 bases at V and 2 bases at J, with 14 bases in the middle. CDR3 length: 14 amino acids. The variable domain in full, with the rest retrieved from reference TRBV7-9 and TRBJ2-7, is DTGVSQNPRHKITKRGQNVTFRCDPISEHNRLYWYRQTLGQGPEFLTYFQNEAQLEKSRLLSDRFSAERPKGSFSTLEIQRTEQGDSAMYLCASRPSQGTYEQYFGPGTRLTVT.

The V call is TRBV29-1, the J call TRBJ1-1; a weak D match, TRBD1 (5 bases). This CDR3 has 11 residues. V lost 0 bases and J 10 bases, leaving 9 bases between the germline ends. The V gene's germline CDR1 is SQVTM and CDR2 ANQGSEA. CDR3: CSVEEGQGAFF. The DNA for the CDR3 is TGCAGCGTTGAAGAAGGGCAGGGAGCTTTCTTT.

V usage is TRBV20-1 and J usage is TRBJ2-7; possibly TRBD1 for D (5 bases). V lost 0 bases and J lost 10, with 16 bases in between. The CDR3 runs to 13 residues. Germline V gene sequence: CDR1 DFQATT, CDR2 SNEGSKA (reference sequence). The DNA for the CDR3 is TGCAGTGCTAGAGATCCCCCAGGGCCTAGACAGTACTTC. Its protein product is CSARDPPGPRQYF.

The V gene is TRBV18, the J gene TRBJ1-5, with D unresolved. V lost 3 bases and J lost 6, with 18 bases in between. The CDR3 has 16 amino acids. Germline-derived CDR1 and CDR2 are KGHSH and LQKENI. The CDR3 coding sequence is TGTGCCAGCTCACCCTTGGCGGGAGGAAGTATTCAGCCCCAGCATTTT. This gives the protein CASSPLAGGSIQPQHF. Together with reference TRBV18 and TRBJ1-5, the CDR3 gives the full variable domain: NAGVMQNPRHLVRRRGQEARLRCSPMKGHSHVYWYRQLPEEGLKFMVYLQKENIIDESGMPKERFSAEFPKEGPSILRIQQVVRGDSAAYFCASSPLAGGSIQPQHFGDGTRLSIL.

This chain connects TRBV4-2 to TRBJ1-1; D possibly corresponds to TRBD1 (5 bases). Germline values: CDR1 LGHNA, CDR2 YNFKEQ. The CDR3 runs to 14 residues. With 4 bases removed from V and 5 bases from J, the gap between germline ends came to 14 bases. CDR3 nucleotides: TGTGCCAGCAGCCCAGAGGGCAGGGAAACTGAAGCTTTCTTT. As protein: CASSPEGRETEAFF.

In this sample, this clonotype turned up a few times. The chain's CDR3 is CASSPGLVYEQYF. CDR3 DNA: TGTGCCAGCAGTCCTGGACTAGTCTACGAGCAGTACTTC. This rearrangement joins TRBV12-3 or TRBV12-4 to TRBJ2-7; 7 bases map to TRBD2. J lost 3 bases, V lost 5 bases, and 4 bases had no gene match. There are 13 residues in the CDR3.

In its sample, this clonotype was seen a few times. CDR3 in amino acids: CASNATALAKNIQYF. The CDR3 region has the DNA TGTGCCAGCAATGCAACAGCTCTAGCCAAAAACATTCAGTACTTC. The chain combines TRBV21-1 with TRBJ2-4. TRBV21-1 is a documented pseudogene. CDR3 length equals 15 residues.

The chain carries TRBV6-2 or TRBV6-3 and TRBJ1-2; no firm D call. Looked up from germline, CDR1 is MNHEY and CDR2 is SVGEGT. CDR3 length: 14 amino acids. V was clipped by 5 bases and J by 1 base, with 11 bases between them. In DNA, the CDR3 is TGTGCCAGCAGTGTACGGATGGATAACTATGGCTACACCTTC. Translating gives CASSVRMDNYGYTF.

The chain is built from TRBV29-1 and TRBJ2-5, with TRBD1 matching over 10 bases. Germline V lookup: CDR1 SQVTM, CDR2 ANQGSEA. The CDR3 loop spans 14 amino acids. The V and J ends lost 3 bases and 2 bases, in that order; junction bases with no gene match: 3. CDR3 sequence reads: CSVDGQGVQETQYF. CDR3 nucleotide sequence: TGCAGCGTTGATGGACAGGGGGTTCAAGAGACCCAGTACTTC.

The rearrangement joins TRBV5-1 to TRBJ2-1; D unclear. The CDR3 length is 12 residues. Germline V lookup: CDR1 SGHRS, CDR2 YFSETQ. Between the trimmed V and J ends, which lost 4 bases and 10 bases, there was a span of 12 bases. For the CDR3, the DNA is TGCGCCAGCAGCCTCCCGGCGGAAGAGCAGTTCTTC. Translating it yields CASSLPAEEQFF.

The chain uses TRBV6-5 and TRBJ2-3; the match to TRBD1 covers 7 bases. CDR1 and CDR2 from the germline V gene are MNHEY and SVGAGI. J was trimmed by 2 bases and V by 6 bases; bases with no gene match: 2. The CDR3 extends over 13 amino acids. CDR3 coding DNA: TGTGCCAGCAGCGGGACAGCCACAGATACGCAGTATTTT. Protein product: CASSGTATDTQYF.

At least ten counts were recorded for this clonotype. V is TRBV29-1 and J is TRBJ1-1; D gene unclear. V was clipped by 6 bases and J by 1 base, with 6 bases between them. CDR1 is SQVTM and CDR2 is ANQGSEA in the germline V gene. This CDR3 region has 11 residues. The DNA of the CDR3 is TGCAGCGTCGATAAGAACACTGAAGCTTTCTTT. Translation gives CSVDKNTEAFF.